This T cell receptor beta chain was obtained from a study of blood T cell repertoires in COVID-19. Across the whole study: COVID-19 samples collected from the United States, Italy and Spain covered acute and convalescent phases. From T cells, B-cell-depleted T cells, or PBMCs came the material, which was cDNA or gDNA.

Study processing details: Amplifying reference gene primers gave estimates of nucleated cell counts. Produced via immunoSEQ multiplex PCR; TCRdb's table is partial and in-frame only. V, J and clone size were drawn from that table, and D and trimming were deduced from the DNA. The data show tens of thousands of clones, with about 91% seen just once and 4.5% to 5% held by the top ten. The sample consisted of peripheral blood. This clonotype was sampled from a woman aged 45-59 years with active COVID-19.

The chain's CDR3 is CASSVATGTYNSPLHF. The CDR3 coding sequence is TGTGCCAGCAGCGTAGCGACAGGTACCTATAATTCACCCCTCCACTTT. The chain links TRBV9 to TRBJ1-6, with D perhaps TRBD1 (6 bases). The CDR3 consists of 16 residues. Germline V lookup: CDR1 SGDLS, CDR2 YYNGEE. V lost 0 bases and J lost 2, with 9 bases in between.